This TCR beta chain was recorded in a study of blood T cell repertoires in COVID-19. Study information: Material from acute and convalescent COVID-19 was sourced from the United States, Italy and Spain.

Those enrolled in Seattle joined during active infection and were followed longitudinally afterward. The authors' processing: Amplifying reference gene primers gave estimates of nucleated cell counts. The assay was immunoSEQ multiplex PCR, and TCRdb's table has in-frame clones only and misses some. V, J and clone size were drawn from that table, and D and trimming were deduced from the DNA. The table shows about 200,000 clones, with around nine tenths occurring only once. V was cut by 5 bases and J by 4 bases, with 17 bases left in between. Germline V lookup: CDR1 MDHEN, CDR2 SYDVKM. The CDR3 is 15 residues long.

The rearrangement joins TRBV28 to TRBJ1-2; TRBD1 is a possible D gene (5 bases). This receptor was taken from a man aged 55-75 years with COVID-19, enrolled during active disease. The material sequenced was peripheral blood. The CDR3 bases are TGTGCCAGCAGTCAACGGCGGCAGGGCGGCTATGGCTACACCTTC. It yields the protein CASSQRRQGGYGYTF.